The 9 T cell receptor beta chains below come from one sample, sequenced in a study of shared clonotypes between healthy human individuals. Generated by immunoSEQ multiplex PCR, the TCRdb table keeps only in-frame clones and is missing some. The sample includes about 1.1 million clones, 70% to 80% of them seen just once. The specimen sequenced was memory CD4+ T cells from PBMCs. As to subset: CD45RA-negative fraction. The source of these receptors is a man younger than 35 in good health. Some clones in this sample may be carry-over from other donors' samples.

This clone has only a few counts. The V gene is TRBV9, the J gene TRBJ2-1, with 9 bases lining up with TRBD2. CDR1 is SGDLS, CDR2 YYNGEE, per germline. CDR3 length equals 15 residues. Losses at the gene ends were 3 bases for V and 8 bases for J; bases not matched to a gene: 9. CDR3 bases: TGTGCCAGCAGCGGACGTAGCGGGAGTATCGATGAGCAGTTCTTC. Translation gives CASSGRSGSIDEQFF.

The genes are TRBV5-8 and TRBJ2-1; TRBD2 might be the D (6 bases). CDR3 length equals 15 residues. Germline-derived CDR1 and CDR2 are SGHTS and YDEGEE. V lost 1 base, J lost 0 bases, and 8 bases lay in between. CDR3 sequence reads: CASSLTRGSYNEQFF. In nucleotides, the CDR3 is TGTGCCAGCAGCTTGACGCGGGGCTCCTACAATGAGCAGTTCTTC. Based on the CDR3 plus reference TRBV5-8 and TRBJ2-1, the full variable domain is EAGVTQSPTHLIKTRGQQATLRCSPISGHTSVYWYQQALGLGLQFLLWYDEGEERNRGNFPPRFSGRQFPNYSSELNVNALELEDSALYLCASSLTRGSYNEQFFGPGTRLTVL.

CDR3 DNA sequence: TGCGCCAGCAGCTTGGGAGGGGTCAGGGGGGCCCACGAGCAGTACTTC. Amino acids: CASSLGGVRGAHEQYF. The chain couples TRBV5-1 to TRBJ2-7, with D maybe TRBD1 (7 bases). The CDR3 sequence is 16 residues long. The V gene's germline CDR1 is SGHRS and CDR2 YFSETQ. Trimming cost V 0 bases and J 5 bases, with 18 bases left between them.

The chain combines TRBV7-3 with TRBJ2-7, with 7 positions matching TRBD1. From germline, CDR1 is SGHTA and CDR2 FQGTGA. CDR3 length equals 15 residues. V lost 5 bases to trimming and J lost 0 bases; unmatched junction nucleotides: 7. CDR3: CASSLQGDNSYEQYF. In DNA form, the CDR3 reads TGTGCCAGCAGCCTCCAGGGGGATAACTCCTACGAGCAGTACTTC.

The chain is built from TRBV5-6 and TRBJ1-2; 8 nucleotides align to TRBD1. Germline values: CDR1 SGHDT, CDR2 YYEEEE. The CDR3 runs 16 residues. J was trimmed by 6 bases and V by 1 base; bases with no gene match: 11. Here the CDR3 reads CASSLMDRDLRDGYTF. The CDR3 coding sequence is TGTGCCAGCAGCTTGATGGACAGGGACCTCCGGGATGGCTACACCTTC. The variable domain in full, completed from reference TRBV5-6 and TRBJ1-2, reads DAGVTQSPTHLIKTRGQQVTLRCSPKSGHDTVSWYQQALGQGPQFIFQYYEEEERQRGNFPDRFSGHQFPNYSSELNVNALLLGDSALYLCASSLMDRDLRDGYTFGSGTRLTVV.

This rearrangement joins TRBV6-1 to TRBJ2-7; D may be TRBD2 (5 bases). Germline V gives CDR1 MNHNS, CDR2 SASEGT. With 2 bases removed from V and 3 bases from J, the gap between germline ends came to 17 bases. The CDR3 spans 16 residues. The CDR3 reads CASSESQRRVLYEQYF. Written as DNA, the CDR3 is TGTGCCAGCAGTGAAAGCCAGCGGCGGGTCCTCTACGAGCAGTACTTC.

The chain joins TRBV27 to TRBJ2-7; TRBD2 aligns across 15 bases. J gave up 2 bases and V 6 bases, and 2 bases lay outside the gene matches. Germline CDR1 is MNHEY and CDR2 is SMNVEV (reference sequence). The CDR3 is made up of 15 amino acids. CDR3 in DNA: TGTGCCAGCAGCGGACTAGCGGGAGGGCCCTACGAGCAGTACTTC. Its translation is CASSGLAGGPYEQYF.

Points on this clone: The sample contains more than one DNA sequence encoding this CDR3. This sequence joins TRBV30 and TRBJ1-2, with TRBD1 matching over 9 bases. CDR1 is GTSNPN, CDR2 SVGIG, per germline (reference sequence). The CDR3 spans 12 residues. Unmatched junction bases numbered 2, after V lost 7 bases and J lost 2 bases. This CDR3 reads CASDRGNYGYTF. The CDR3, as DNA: TGTGCCTCAGACAGGGGGAACTATGGCTACACCTTC.

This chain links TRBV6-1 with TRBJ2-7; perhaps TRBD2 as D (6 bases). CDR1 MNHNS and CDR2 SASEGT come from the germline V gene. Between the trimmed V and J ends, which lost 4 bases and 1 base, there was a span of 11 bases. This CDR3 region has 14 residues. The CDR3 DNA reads TGTGCCAGCAGTGTGGAGCGGGCATCCTACGAGCAGTACTTC. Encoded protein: CASSVERASYEQYF.